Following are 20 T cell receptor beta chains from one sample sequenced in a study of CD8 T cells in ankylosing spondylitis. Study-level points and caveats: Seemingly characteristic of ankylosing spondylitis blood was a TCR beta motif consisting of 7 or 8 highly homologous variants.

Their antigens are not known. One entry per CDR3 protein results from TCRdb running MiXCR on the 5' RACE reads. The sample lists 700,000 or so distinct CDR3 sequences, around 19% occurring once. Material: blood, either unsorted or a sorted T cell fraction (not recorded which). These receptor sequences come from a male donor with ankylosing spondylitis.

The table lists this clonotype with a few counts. The CDR3: CASTQGLAGTLTPYEQYF. CDR3 sequence (DNA): TGTGCCAGCACCCAGGGACTAGCGGGAACTCTGACCCCCTACGAGCAGTACTTC. V and J are TRBV6-2 or TRBV6-3 and TRBJ2-7, with 13 nucleotides matching TRBD2. The CDR3 has 18 residues. Trimming removed 7 bases from V and 2 bases from J; junction bases left unmatched: 14. CDR1 is MNHEY, CDR2 SVGEGT, per germline.

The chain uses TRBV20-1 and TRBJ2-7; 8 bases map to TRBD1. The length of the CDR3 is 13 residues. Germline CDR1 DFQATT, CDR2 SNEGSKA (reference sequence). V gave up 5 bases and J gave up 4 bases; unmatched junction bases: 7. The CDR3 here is CSARQGNSYEQYF. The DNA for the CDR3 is TGCAGTGCTCGACAGGGGAATTCGTACGAGCAGTACTTC.

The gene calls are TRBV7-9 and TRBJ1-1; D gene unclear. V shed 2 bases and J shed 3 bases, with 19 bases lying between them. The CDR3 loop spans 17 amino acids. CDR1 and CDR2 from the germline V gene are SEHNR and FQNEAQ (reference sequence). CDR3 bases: TGTGCCAGCAGCTTACAGCCCCCAGGATATGACCACACTGAAGCTTTCTTT. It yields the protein CASSLQPPGYDHTEAFF.

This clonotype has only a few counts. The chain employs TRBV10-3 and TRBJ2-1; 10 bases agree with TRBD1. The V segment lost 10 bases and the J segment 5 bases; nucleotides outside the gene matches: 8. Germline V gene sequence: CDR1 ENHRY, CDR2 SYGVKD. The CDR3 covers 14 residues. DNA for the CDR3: TGTGCCAGCTGCCGGGACAGGGGCCACAATGAGCAGTTCTTC. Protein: CASCRDRGHNEQFF.

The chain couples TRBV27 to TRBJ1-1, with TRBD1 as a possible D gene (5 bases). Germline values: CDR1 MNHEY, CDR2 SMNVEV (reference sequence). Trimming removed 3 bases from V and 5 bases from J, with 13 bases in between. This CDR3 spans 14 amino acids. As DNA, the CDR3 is TGTGCCAGCAGTTTTGCGCAGGGTGGAACTGAAGCTTTCTTT. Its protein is CASSFAQGGTEAFF.

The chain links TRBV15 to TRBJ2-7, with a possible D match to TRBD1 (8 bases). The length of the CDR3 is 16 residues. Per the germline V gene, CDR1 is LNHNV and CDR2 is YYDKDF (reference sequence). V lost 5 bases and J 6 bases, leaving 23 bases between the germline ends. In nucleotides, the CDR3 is TGTGCCACCAGCCCTCTTAACCCGACAGGGGAGGGCGAGCAGTACTTC. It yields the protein CATSPLNPTGEGEQYF. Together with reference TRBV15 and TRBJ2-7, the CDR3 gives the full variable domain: DAMVIQNPRYQVTQFGKPVTLSCSQTLNHNVMYWYQQKSSQAPKLLFHYYDKDFNNEADTPDNFQSRRPNTSFCFLDIRSPGLGDTAMYLCATSPLNPTGEGEQYFGPGTRLTVT.

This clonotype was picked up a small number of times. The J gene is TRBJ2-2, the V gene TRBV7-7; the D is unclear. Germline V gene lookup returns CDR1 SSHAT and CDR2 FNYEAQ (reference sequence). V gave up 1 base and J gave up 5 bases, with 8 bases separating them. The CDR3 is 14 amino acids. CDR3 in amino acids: CASSLVLGTGELFF. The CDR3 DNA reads TGTGCCAGCAGCTTAGTCTTGGGGACCGGGGAGCTGTTTTTT.

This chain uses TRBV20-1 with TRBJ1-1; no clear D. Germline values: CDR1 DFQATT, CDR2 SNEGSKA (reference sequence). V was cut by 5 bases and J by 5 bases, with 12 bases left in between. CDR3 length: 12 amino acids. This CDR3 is CSAPRRETEAFF. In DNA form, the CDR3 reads TGCAGTGCTCCTCGTAGGGAAACTGAAGCTTTCTTT.

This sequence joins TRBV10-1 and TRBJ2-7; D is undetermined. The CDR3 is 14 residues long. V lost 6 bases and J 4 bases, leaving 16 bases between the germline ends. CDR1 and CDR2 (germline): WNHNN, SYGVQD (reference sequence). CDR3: CASRAAPDPYEQYF. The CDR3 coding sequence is TGCGCCAGCAGGGCGGCCCCGGACCCGTACGAGCAGTACTTC.

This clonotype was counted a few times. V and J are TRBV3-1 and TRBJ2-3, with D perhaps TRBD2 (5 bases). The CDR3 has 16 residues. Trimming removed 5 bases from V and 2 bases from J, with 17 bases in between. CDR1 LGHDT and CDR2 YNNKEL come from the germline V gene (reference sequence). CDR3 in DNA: TGTGCCAGCAGCAGACGAGGGCTAGAGAACACAGATACGCAGTATTTT. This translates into CASSRRGLENTDTQYF.

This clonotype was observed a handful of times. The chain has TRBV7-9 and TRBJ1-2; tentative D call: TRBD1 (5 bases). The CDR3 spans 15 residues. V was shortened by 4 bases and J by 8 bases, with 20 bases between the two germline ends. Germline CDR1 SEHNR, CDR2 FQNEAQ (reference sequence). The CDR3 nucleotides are TGTGCCAGCAGCTCCGCAACGCAGGGCCAGGGAGGCTACACCTTC. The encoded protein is CASSSATQGQGGYTF.

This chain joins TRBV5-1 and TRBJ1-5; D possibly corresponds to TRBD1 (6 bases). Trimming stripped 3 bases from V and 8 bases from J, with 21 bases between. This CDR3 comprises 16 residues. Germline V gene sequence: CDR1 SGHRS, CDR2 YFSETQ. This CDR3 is CASSSEGPASGEPQHF. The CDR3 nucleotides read TGCGCCAGCAGCTCCGAGGGACCCGCCTCAGGGGAGCCCCAGCATTTT.

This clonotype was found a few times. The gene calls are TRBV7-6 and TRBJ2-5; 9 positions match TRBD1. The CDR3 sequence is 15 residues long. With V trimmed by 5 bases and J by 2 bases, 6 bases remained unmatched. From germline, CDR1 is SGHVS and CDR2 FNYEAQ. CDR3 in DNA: TGTGCCAGCAGCCTCGCGGACAGGGGACAAGAGACCCAGTACTTC. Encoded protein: CASSLADRGQETQYF.

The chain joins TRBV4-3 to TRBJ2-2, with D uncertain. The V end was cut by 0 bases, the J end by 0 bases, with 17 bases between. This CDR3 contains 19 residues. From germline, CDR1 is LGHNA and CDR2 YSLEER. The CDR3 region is CASSQEFLGSTPNTGELFF. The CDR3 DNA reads TGCGCCAGCAGCCAAGAATTTCTTGGGTCTACCCCGAACACCGGGGAGCTGTTTTTT.

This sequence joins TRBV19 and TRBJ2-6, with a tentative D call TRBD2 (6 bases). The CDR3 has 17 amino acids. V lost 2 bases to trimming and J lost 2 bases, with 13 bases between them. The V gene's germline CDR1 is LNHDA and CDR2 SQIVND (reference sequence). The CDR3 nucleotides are TGTGCCAGTAGTATACCCACGGGCGGGGCTGGGGCCAACGTCCTGACTTTC. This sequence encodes CASSIPTGGAGANVLTF.

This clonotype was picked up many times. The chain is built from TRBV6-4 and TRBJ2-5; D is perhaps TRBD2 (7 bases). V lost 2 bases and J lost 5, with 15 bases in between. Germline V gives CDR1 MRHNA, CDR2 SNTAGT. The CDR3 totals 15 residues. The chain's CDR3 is CASSDVPGGRETQYF. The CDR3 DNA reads TGTGCCAGCAGTGACGTACCGGGGGGCCGGGAGACCCAGTACTTC.

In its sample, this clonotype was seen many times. The CDR3 spells CASSDPMDLFTYEQYF. CDR3 coding DNA: TGTGCCAGCAGCGACCCCATGGACCTTTTTACCTACGAGCAGTACTTC. The genes are TRBV6-2 or TRBV6-3 and TRBJ2-7; D is undetermined. CDR3 size: 16 residues. The V gene lost 6 bases and the J gene lost 2 bases, with 20 bases spanning the gap. Per the germline V gene, CDR1 is MNHEY and CDR2 is SVGEGT.

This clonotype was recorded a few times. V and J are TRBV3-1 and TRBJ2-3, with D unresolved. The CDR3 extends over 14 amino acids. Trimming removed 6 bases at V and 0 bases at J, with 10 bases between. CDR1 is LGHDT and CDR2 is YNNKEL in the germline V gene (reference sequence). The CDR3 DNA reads TGTGCCAGCAGGGGATCAGATAGCACAGATACGCAGTATTTT. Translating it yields CASRGSDSTDTQYF.

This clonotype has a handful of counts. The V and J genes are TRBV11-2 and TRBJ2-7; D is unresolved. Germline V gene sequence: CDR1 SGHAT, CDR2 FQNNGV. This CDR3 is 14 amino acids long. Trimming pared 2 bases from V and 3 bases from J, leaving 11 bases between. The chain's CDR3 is CASSLNLPRYEQYF. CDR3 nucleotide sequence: TGTGCCAGCAGCTTAAACCTCCCCCGCTACGAGCAGTACTTC.

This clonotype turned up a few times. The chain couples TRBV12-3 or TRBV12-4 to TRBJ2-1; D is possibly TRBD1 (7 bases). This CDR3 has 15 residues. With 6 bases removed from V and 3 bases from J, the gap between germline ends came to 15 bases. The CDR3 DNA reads TGTGCCAGCAGCCTCACAGGGGAGGTCTACAATGAGCAGTTCTTC. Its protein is CASSLTGEVYNEQFF.